Below, 5 T cell receptor beta chains from the same sample are listed, as sequenced in a study of T cells in Graves' hyperthyroidism and ophthalmopathy. RNA transcripts provided the source from which TCR beta CDR3 regions were amplified. Initially, a first-round RT-PCR of the TCR CDR3 employed the HTBI primer set. Via MiXCR, TCRdb re-called the multiplex PCR reads, giving one row per CDR3 protein. The repertoire has a few hundred thousand distinct CDR3 sequences, about an eighth of them found once; the top ten carry 5.3%. Sequencing was performed on blood. These receptors originate from a woman under 30 with Graves' hyperthyroidism.

Ten or more counts support this clonotype. The chain recombines TRBV30 with TRBJ2-1; the match to TRBD2 covers 8 bases. Losses at the gene ends were 1 base for V and 2 bases for J; bases not matched to a gene: 1. The CDR3 is made up of 14 amino acids. Germline values: CDR1 GTSNPN, CDR2 SVGIG (reference sequence). CDR3 sequence: CAWSGTSPYNEQFF. The CDR3 DNA is TGTGCCTGGAGTGGGACTAGCCCCTACAATGAGCAGTTCTTC.

The gene calls are TRBV27 and TRBJ1-4; a weak D match, TRBD1 (5 bases). V was pared by 5 bases and J by 6 bases, with 16 bases between. The CDR3 extends over 15 amino acids. Per the germline V gene, CDR1 is MNHEY and CDR2 is SMNVEV (reference sequence). The CDR3 DNA reads as TGTGCCAGCAGTGATCTCCCTGACAGAGATGAAAAACTGTTTTTT. Translated: CASSDLPDRDEKLFF.

This clonotype occurred once. The chain combines TRBV9 with TRBJ1-2; TRBD1 is a possible D gene (6 bases). Trimming removed 2 bases from V and 8 bases from J, with 13 bases in between. The CDR3 loop spans 13 amino acids. The V gene's germline CDR1 is SGDLS and CDR2 YYNGEE. CDR3 coding DNA: TGTGCCAGCAGCGTTACAGGGTCGGTAGGCTACACCTTC. The encoded protein is CASSVTGSVGYTF.

CDR3 region: CASSLTKTGELFF. CDR3 nucleotides: TGTGCCAGCAGCTTAACTAAGACCGGGGAGCTGTTTTTT. V is TRBV7-3 and J is TRBJ2-2; D not certain. Germline CDR1 is SGHTA and CDR2 is FQGTGA. The CDR3 is 13 residues long. V was clipped by 0 bases and J by 5 bases, with 4 bases between them.

This clonotype has a count of ten or more. V usage is TRBV11-2 and J usage is TRBJ2-1, with no clear D. CDR3 length: 13 amino acids. Trimming shortened V by 5 bases and J by 5 bases, and 10 bases separated the two germline ends. CDR1 and CDR2 (germline): SGHAT, FQNNGV. This chain's CDR3 is CASSIPEDNEQFF. The CDR3, as DNA: TGTGCCAGCAGCATACCAGAAGACAATGAGCAGTTCTTC.